This TCR beta chain originates from a study of blood T cell repertoires in COVID-19. Turning to the study itself: Material from acute and convalescent COVID-19 was sourced from the United States, Italy and Spain. In each case, the material was cDNA or gDNA derived from T cells, B-cell-depleted T cells, or PBMCs.

Cohort assignment relied on participant-reported clinical history. The CDR3 has 14 amino acids. V was clipped by 0 bases and J by 8 bases, with 11 bases between them. Germline-derived CDR1 and CDR2 are LNHNV and YYDKDF (reference sequence). The assay was immunoSEQ multiplex PCR, and TCRdb's table has in-frame clones only and misses some. The sample holds some 330,000 clones; around 83% are singletons and the top ten take about 5.4%. The specimen sequenced was PBMCs or T cells enriched from blood (not recorded which). This chain uses TRBV15 with TRBJ2-1, with D maybe TRBD1 (5 bases). The clonotype was recovered from a woman aged 50 to 60 who had recovered from COVID-19. The CDR3 region has the DNA TGTGCCACCAGCAGAGACAGGGCCGCCGATGAGCAGTTCTTC. This translates into CATSRDRAADEQFF.